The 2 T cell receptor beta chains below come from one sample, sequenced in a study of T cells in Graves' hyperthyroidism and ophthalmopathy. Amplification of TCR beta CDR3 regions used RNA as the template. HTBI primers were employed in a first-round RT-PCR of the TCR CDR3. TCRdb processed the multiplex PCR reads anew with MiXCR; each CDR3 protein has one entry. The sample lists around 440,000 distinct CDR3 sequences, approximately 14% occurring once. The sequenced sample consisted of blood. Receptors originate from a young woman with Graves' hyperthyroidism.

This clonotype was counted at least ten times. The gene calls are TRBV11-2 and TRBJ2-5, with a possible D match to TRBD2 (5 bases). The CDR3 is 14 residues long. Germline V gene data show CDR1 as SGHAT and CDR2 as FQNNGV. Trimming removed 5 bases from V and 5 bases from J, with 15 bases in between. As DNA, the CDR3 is TGTGCCAGCAGCATGACGGGGAAACCGGAGACCCAGTACTTC. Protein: CASSMTGKPETQYF.

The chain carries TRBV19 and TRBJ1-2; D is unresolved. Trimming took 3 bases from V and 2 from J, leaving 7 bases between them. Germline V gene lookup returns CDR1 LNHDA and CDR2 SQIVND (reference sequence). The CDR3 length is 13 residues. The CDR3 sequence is CASSIGGNYGYTF. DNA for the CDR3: TGTGCCAGTAGTATCGGCGGGAACTATGGCTACACCTTC.